This T cell receptor beta chain is drawn from a study of cytomegalovirus exposure and HLA in healthy donors. Overall study: The 120 validation repertoires matched the approximately 700 first-cohort repertoires in platform, a later analysis reported. The study's findings and limits: Confirmation in vitro established that three CMV-associated chains were specific for CMV antigens. The study recorded 160 or so TCR beta chains that were cytomegalovirus-associated. It was found in a later analysis that first-cohort TCR clusters tended to co-occur in the 130 or so validation repertoires.

From germline, CDR1 is SNHLY and CDR2 FYNNEI. This CDR3 comprises 14 residues. TCRdb keeps only in-frame clones here, not all; method: immunoSEQ multiplex PCR. The table includes over 85,000 clones, roughly 89% detected once. There are a few counts of this clone. What it binds is unknown. Sequenced sample: PBMCs. The TCR was taken from a woman aged 18-35 years in good health and CMV-seronegative. The V call is TRBV2, the J call TRBJ2-2; TRBD2 matches at 7 bases. CDR3 nucleotides: TGTGCTAAAACTGGGGGAGGGAAAACCGGGGAGCTGTTTTTT. As protein: CAKTGGGKTGELFF.